The 18 T cell receptor beta chains presented below share a single source sample, sequenced in a study of blood T cell repertoires in COVID-19. TCRdb's table, derived via immunoSEQ multiplex PCR, lists solely in-frame clones and lacks some. The sample carries about 220,000 clones, 70% to 90% recorded once. The sequencing sample was made of peripheral blood. The receptors derive from a human donor in a cohort sampled during active COVID-19.

This clone has more than one count but fewer than ten. The chain couples TRBV28 to TRBJ2-5, with D possibly being TRBD1 (7 bases). The CDR3 length is 15 residues. The V end lost 5 bases, the J end lost 4 bases, and 17 bases lay between the germline ends. Germline values: CDR1 MDHEN, CDR2 SYDVKM. This chain's CDR3 is CASSPPAGGTETQYF. DNA of the CDR3: TGTGCCAGCAGTCCACCGGCAGGGGGGACAGAGACCCAGTACTTC.

The table lists this clone with many counts. This chain links TRBV12-3 or TRBV12-4 with TRBJ1-6; D is perhaps TRBD1 (6 bases). V was pared by 6 bases and J by 12 bases, with 9 bases between. CDR3 length equals 11 residues. CDR3 sequence reads: CASSQGGPLHF. DNA of the CDR3: TGTGCCAGCAGCCAAGGGGGACCCCTCCACTTT.

The chain links TRBV19 to TRBJ2-7; 8 bases are a match to TRBD1. Germline-derived CDR1 and CDR2 are LNHDA and SQIVND (reference sequence). V lost 4 bases and J lost 1; bases outside the gene matches: 15. The CDR3 is 18 residues long. DNA for the CDR3: TGTGCCAGTAGTACCCGACACAGTCCCGGGACAGGTTCCTACGAGCAGTACTTC. This gives the protein CASSTRHSPGTGSYEQYF.

V and J are TRBV29-1 and TRBJ2-5, with 13 bases identical to TRBD2. This CDR3 region has 16 residues. CDR1 is SQVTM, CDR2 ANQGSEA, per germline. Unmatched junction bases numbered 5, after V lost 0 bases and J lost 4 bases. CDR3 protein: CSVEDRGLAGLETQYF. In nucleotides, the CDR3 is TGCAGCGTTGAAGATCGGGGACTAGCGGGACTAGAGACCCAGTACTTC.

The gene calls are TRBV10-3 and TRBJ1-1; TRBD1 matches 7 bases. The CDR3 consists of 16 residues. CDR1 is ENHRY and CDR2 is SYGVKD in the germline V gene. With V trimmed by 4 bases and J by 5 bases, 13 bases remained unmatched. The CDR3 DNA sequence: TGTGCCATCAGTGGCCTAATACAGGGGCAAAGGACTGAAGCTTTCTTT. Translating gives CAISGLIQGQRTEAFF.

The V gene is TRBV7-8, the J gene TRBJ2-5; TRBD2 agrees at 7 bases. CDR1 is SGHVS, CDR2 FQNEAQ, per germline. V gave up 4 bases and J gave up 1 base; unmatched junction bases: 3. This CDR3 comprises 14 residues. This CDR3 reads CASSSREGQETQYF. CDR3 coding DNA: TGTGCCAGCAGCTCCAGGGAGGGCCAAGAGACCCAGTACTTC.

Concerning this clone: Within the sample, other DNA sequences also encode this same CDR3. The V call is TRBV3-1 (or the pseudogene TRBV3-2), the J call TRBJ2-1; 8 bases are a match to TRBD2. The germline CDR1 and CDR2 sequences are LGHDT and YNNKEL (reference sequence). The CDR3 covers 13 residues. The junction had 1 base not matched to a gene; V was cut back by 0 bases and J by 9 bases. CDR3 DNA: TGTGCCAGCAGCCAAGATCGGGGGGGTGAGCAGTTCTTC. Residues: CASSQDRGGEQFF.

This clone came up once. This sequence joins TRBV6-1 and TRBJ2-7, with D unclear. The V end was cut by 6 bases, the J end by 0 bases, with 12 bases between. The CDR3 runs 14 residues. Per germline, CDR1 MNHNS and CDR2 SASEGT. The CDR3: CASSDLTSSYEQYF. Written as DNA, the CDR3 is TGTGCCAGCAGCGACTTGACCAGCTCCTACGAGCAGTACTTC.

The chain carries TRBV12-3 or TRBV12-4 and TRBJ1-5; the D gene is possibly TRBD1 (6 bases). The V gene lost 8 bases and the J gene lost 0 bases, with 8 bases spanning the gap. The CDR3 has 13 amino acids. The CDR3 spells CASGTNSNQPQHF. The CDR3 DNA sequence: TGTGCCAGCGGGACAAATAGCAATCAGCCCCAGCATTTT.

The CDR3 reads CASSQGNTQYF. The CDR3 bases are TGTGCCAGCAGCCAAGGTAATACGCAGTATTTT. The chain recombines TRBV3-1 (or the pseudogene TRBV3-2) with TRBJ2-3; D is undetermined. The germline V and J ends were trimmed by 1 base and 7 bases, with 3 bases remaining between them. Germline lookup yields CDR1 LGHDT and CDR2 YNNKEL (reference sequence). The CDR3 contains 11 residues.

The J gene is TRBJ1-4, the V gene TRBV12-3 or TRBV12-4; D gene uncertain. The CDR3 has 12 residues. V lost 9 bases to trimming and J lost 8 bases, with 13 bases between them. CDR3 sequence reads: CASSEGGEKLFF. The CDR3 nucleotides are TGTGCCAGTTCCGAGGGTGGGGAAAAACTGTTTTTT.

The chain employs TRBV7-2 and TRBJ1-1, with 8 bases that match TRBD1. The CDR3 runs 14 residues. Trimming cost V 3 bases and J 0 bases; bases outside gene matches: 0. Germline CDR1 is SGHTA and CDR2 is FQGNSA. This CDR3 is CASSLDRVNTEAFF. CDR3 coding DNA: TGTGCCAGCAGCTTGGACAGGGTGAACACTGAAGCTTTCTTT.

The chain employs TRBV7-2 and TRBJ2-5; 7 bases fit TRBD2. The CDR3 sequence is 14 residues long. CDR1 and CDR2 from the germline V gene are SGHTA and FQGNSA. The junction had 8 bases not matched to a gene; V was cut back by 5 bases and J by 5 bases. Written as DNA, the CDR3 is TGTGCCAGCAGCCCCCAGTGGGGGGGGGAGACCCAGTACTTC. Translating it yields CASSPQWGGETQYF.

This clone came up a few times. This chain links TRBV5-1 with TRBJ2-1; possibly TRBD2 for D (5 bases). Germline assignment: CDR1 SGHRS and CDR2 YFSETQ. This CDR3 has 16 amino acids. With 0 bases removed from V and 2 bases from J, the gap between germline ends came to 12 bases. This chain's CDR3 is CASSLEHSGAYNEQFF. The CDR3 DNA reads TGCGCCAGCAGCTTGGAACACAGCGGAGCCTACAATGAGCAGTTCTTC. The complete variable domain, with remaining parts taken from reference TRBV5-1 and TRBJ2-1, reads KAGVTQTPRYLIKTRGQQVTLSCSPISGHRSVSWYQQTPGQGLQFLFEYFSETQRNKGNFPGRFSGRQFSNSRSEMNVSTLELGDSALYLCASSLEHSGAYNEQFFGPGTRLTVL.

This clone was seen only once. This rearrangement joins TRBV28 to TRBJ1-1; 8 positions match TRBD1. Germline CDR1 reads MDHEN; CDR2 reads SYDVKM. The length of the CDR3 is 16 residues. Germline trimming cut 0 bases from V and 0 bases from J; bases unmatched to any gene: 3. The CDR3 here is CASSLWTGEVNTEAFF. The CDR3 DNA reads as TGTGCCAGCAGTTTATGGACAGGGGAAGTGAACACTGAAGCTTTCTTT.

J is TRBJ2-2 and V is TRBV5-4; TRBD2 matches at 8 bases. The CDR3 has 16 residues. V shed 5 bases and J 4 bases; nucleotides not matched to a gene: 10. Germline CDR1 is SGHNT and CDR2 is YYREEE (reference sequence). CDR3 protein: CASRRGLAGFTGELFF. CDR3 DNA sequence: TGTGCCAGCAGACGGGGGCTAGCGGGCTTCACCGGGGAGCTGTTTTTT.

The V call is TRBV4-1, the J call TRBJ2-5; no firm D call. V lost 1 base and J 7 bases, leaving 10 bases between the germline ends. This CDR3 comprises 13 residues. The germline gives CDR1 MGHRA, CDR2 YSYEKL. CDR3 sequence: CASSQASEATQYF. DNA of the CDR3: TGCGCCAGCAGCCAAGCGAGTGAAGCGACCCAGTACTTC.

V is TRBV28 and J is TRBJ2-3; maybe TRBD2 (6 bases). The V and J ends lost 7 bases and 7 bases respectively, with 12 bases between them. The germline V gene has CDR1 MDHEN and CDR2 SYDVKM. The CDR3 length is 12 residues. CDR3 DNA: TGTGCCAGCATCTCTCGGGGGTATACGCAGTATTTT. This translates into CASISRGYTQYF.